This T cell receptor (beta chain) was retrieved from a study of T cell responses to AZD1222 COVID-19 vaccine. Findings and caveats of the study: Among spike-specific TCRs, nearly half reportedly target unmutated variant regions. Baseline antibody screening turned up just a handful of seropositive AZD1222 recipients. Repertoires in all cases were sampled only once the peak T cell response had passed. Clonal diversity was possibly underestimated, and white British individuals and females predominated among donors.

Profiled with immunoSEQ multiplex PCR; TCRdb holds only in-frame clones, not every one. The sample carries about 180,000 clones, 75% to 95% recorded once. With V trimmed by 1 base and J by 13 bases, 2 bases remained unmatched. This CDR3 region has 12 residues. Germline V CDR1 and CDR2: MGHRA, YSYEKL. In the case of this clone: The target antigen is unknown.

This TCR came from an adult in good health. The sequenced sample was peripheral blood, obtained on day 0 of AZD1222 vaccination. J is TRBJ1-4 and V is TRBV4-1; TRBD1 matches at 8 bases. Here the CDR3 DNA reads TGCGCCAGCAGCCAAGGGACAGGGACACTGTTTTTT. This sequence encodes CASSQGTGTLFF.